This T cell receptor (beta chain) was identified in a study of cytomegalovirus exposure and HLA in healthy donors. Study-wide results and limits: Near-uniform donor sequencing depth was presumed by presence/absence analyses. Later on, an analysis found that several of the most significant clusters appeared to be linked to common viral pathogens, which included parvovirus B19.

Details on this clone: As yet, its antigen is unknown.

The PCR used 60 Vbeta and 13 Jbeta primers. Measured with immunoSEQ multiplex PCR; TCRdb has only the in-frame clones, and not every one. Of about 80,000 clones in the sample, approximately 71% were seen once. Trimming shortened V by 3 bases and J by 4 bases, and 7 bases separated the two germline ends. CDR1 is SGDLS and CDR2 is YYNGEE in the germline V gene. The length of the CDR3 is 13 residues. The chain combines TRBV9 with TRBJ2-2; possible D gene TRBD1, 6 bases. The sequenced sample consisted of PBMCs. The sequence derives from a middle-aged woman in good health and CMV-seronegative. CDR3 amino acids: CASSARGTGELFF. As DNA, the CDR3 is TGTGCCAGCAGCGCCAGGGGCACCGGGGAGCTGTTTTTT.